This T cell receptor (beta chain) is from a study of cytomegalovirus exposure and HLA in healthy donors. Study results and caveats: Across all donors, roughly uniform sequencing depth was an assumption of the presence/absence analyses. The Asian-associated ancestry cluster reportedly had fewer N-insertions than the 666-donor mean in a later analysis. A list of roughly 160 TCR beta chains associated with cytomegalovirus was given.

A word on this clone: Its antigen is currently unknown.

The study ran its PCR with 60 Vbeta and 13 Jbeta primers. Here immunoSEQ multiplex PCR was the method, and the copy in TCRdb shows in-frame clones only, minus some. The sample shows about 140,000 clones, 60% to 80% of them seen only once. The CDR3 is 13 residues long. Between the trimmed V and J ends, which lost 8 bases and 3 bases, there was a span of 13 bases. CDR1 SNHLY and CDR2 FYNNEI come from the germline V gene. This receptor was identified in a man aged 30 to 39 in good health and CMV-seronegative. The rearrangement joins TRBV2 to TRBJ1-2; D perhaps matches TRBD1 (6 bases). Material: PBMCs. DNA of the CDR3: TGTGCCAGCGAACCACAGGGTTACTATGGCTACACCTTC. Protein sequence: CASEPQGYYGYTF.